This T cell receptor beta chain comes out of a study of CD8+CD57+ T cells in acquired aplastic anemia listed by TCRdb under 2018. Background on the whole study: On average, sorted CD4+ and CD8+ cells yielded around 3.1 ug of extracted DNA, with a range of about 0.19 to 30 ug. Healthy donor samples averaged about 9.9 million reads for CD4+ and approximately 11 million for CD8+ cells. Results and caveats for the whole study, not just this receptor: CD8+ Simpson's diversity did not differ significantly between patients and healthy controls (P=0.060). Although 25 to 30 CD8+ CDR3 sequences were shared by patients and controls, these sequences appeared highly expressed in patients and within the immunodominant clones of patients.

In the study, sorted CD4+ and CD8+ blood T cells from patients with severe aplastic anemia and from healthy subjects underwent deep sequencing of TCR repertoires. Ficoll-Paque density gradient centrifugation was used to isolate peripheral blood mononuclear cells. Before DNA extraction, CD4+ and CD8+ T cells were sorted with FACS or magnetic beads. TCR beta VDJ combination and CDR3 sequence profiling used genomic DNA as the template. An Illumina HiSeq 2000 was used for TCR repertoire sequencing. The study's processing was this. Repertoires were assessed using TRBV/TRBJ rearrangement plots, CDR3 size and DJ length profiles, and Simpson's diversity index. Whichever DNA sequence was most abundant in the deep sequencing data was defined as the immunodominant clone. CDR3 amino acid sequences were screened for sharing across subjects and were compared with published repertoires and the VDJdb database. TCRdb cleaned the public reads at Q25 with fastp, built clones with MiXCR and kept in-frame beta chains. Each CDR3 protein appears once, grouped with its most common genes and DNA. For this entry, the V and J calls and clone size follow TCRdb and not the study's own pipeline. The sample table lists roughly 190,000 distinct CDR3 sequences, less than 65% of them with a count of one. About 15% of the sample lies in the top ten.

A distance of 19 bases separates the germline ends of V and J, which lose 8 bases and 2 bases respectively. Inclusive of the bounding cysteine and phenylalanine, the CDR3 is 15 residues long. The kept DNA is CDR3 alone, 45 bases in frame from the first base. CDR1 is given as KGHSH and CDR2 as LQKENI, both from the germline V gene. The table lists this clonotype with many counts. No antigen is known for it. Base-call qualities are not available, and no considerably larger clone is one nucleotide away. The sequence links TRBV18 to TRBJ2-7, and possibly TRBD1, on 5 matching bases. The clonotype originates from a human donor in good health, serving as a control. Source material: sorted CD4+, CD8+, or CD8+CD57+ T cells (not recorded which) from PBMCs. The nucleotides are TGTGCCAGCCTACCAGGTCAAGGGGCGACCTACGAGCAGTACTTC. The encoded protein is CASLPGQGATYEQYF.